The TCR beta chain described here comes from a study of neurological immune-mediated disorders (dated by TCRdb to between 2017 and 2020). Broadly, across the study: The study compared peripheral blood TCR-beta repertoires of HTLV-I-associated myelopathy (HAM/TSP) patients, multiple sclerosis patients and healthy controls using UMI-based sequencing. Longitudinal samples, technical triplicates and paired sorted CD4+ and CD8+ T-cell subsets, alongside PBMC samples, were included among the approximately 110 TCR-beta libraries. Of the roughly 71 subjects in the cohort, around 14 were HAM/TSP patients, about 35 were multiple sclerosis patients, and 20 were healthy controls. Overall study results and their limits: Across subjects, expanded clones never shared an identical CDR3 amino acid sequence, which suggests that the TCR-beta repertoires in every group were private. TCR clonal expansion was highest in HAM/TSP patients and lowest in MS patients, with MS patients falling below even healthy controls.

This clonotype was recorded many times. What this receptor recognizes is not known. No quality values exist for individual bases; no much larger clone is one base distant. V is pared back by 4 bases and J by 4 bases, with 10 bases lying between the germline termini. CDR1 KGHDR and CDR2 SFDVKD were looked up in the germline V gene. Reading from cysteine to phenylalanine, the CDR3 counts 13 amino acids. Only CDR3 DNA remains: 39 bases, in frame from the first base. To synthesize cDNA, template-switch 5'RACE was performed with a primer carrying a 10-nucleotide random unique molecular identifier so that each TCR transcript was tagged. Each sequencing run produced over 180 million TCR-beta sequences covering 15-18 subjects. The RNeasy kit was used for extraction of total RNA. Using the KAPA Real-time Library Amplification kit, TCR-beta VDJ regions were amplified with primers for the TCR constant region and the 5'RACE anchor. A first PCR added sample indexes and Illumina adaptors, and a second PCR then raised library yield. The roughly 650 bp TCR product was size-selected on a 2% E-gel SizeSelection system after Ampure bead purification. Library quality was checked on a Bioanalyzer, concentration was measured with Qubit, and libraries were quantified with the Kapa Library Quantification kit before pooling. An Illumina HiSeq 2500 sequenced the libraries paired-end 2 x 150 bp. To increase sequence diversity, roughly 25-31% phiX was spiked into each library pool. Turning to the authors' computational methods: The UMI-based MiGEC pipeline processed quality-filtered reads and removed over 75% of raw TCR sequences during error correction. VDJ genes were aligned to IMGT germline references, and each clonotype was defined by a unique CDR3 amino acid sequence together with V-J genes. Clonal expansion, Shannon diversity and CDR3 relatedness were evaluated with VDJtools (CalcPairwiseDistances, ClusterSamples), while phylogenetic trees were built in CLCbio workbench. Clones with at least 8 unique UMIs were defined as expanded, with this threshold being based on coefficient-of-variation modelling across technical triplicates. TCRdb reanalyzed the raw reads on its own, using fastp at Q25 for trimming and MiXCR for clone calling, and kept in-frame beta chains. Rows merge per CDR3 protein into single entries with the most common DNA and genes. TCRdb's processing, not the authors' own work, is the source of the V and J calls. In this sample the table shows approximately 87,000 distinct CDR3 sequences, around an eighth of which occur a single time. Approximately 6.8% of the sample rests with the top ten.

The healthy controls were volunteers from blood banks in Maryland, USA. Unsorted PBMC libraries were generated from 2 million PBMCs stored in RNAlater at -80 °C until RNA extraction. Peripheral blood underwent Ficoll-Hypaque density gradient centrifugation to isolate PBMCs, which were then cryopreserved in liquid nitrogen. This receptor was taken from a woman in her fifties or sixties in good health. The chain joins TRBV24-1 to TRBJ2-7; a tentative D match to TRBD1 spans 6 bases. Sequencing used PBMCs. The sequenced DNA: TGTGCCACCAGTGACCCCGGACAGTACGAGCAGTACTTC. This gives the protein CATSDPGQYEQYF.